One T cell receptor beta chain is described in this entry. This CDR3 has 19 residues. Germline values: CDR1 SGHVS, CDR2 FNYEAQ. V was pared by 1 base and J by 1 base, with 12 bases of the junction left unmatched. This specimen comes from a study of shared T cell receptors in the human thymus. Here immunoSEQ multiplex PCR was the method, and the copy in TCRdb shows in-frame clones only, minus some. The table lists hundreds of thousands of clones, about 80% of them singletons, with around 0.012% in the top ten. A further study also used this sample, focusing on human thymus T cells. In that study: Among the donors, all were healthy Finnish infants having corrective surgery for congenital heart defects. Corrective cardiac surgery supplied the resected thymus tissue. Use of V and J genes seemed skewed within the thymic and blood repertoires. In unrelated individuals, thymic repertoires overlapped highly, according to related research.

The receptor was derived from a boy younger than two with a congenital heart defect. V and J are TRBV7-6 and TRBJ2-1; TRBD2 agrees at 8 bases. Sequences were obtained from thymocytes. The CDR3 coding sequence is TGTGCCAGCAGCTTAGATTACCCGGGGGCGGGAGGTTCCTACAATGAGCAGTTCTTC. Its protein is CASSLDYPGAGGSYNEQFF.